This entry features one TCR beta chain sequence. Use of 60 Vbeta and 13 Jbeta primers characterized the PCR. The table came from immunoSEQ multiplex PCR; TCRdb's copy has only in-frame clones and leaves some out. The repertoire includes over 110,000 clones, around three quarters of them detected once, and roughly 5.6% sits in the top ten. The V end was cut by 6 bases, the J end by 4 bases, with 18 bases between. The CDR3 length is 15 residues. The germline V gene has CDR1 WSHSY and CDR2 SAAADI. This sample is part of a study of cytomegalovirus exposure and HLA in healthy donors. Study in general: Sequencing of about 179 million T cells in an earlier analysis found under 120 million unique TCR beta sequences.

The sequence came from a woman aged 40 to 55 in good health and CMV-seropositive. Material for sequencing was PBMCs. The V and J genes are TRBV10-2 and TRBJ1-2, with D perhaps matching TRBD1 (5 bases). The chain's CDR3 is CASSPELSGVYGYTF. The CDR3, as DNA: TGCGCCAGCAGCCCCGAACTATCGGGGGTCTATGGCTACACCTTC.